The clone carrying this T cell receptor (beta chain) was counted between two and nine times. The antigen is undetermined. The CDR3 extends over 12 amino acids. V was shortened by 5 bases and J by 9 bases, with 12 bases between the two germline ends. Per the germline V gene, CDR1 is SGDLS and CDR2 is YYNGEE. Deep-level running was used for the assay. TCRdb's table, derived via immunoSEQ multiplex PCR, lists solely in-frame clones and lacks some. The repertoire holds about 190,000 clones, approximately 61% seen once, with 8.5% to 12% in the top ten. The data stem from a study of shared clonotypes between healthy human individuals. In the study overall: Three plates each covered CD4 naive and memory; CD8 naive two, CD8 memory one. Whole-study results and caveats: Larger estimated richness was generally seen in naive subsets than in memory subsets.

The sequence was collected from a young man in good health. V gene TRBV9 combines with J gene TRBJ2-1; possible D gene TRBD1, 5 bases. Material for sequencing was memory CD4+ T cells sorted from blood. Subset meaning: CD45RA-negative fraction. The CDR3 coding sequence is TGTGCCAGCAGTTCTCAGGGTTTTGAGCAGTTCTTC. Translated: CASSSQGFEQFF.